These 21 T cell receptor beta chains share one sample of origin, sequenced in a study of T cells in severe cutaneous drug reactions. Sequenced patients had Stevens-Johnson syndrome or toxic epidermal necrolysis caused by carbamazepine. The iRepertoire multiplex PCR system with TCR subtype-specific primers built both bulk and single-cell libraries. TCRdb reanalyzed the multiplex PCR reads and collapses them to one entry per CDR3 protein, without DNA. The table counts about 6,600 distinct CDR3 sequences; less than 35% lies in the top ten. Sequencing input: cells from a skin blister. The source of these receptors is a human donor with toxic epidermal necrolysis, a severe cutaneous drug reaction.

V gene TRBV7-9 combines with J gene TRBJ1-6. The CDR3 has 14 amino acids. Germline V gene data show CDR1 as SEHNR and CDR2 as FQNEAQ (reference sequence). CDR3: CASSLVSGNSPLHF. Drawing the rest from reference TRBV7-9 and TRBJ1-6, the complete variable domain is DTGVSQNPRHKITKRGQNVTFRCDPISEHNRLYWYRQTLGQGPEFLTYFQNEAQLEKSRLLSDRFSAERPKGSFSTLEIQRTEQGDSAMYLCASSLVSGNSPLHFGNGTRLTVT.

The rearrangement joins TRBV7-9 to TRBJ2-5; absent DNA, TCRdb's TRBD1 call cannot be checked. Germline CDR1 is SEHNR and CDR2 is FQNEAQ (reference sequence). This CDR3 comprises 15 residues. This CDR3 reads CASSLGDSNEETQYF.

The gene calls are TRBV18 and TRBJ1-6; TCRdb's D call of TRBD1 is untestable without DNA. The CDR3 length is 13 residues. CDR1 and CDR2 (germline): KGHSH, LQKENI. The CDR3 protein is CASSRNRDSPLHF.

The J gene is TRBJ2-6, the V gene TRBV10-3; lacking DNA, the TRBD1 call made by TCRdb goes unchecked. This CDR3 contains 15 residues. Germline loops: CDR1 ENHRY, CDR2 SYGVKD. Here the CDR3 reads CASLTGGPGANVLTF.

The V gene is TRBV5-5, the J gene TRBJ2-3; TCRdb's D call, TRBD1, is unchecked because there is no DNA. This CDR3 region has 15 residues. Per the germline V gene, CDR1 is SGHKS and CDR2 is YYEKEE (reference sequence). This CDR3 reads CASSLIPGDTDTQYF.

CDR3 loop: CASSQGWASAHYEQYF. The chain combines TRBV14 with TRBJ2-7; TCRdb lists TRBD2, though no DNA is available to test this call. Germline V CDR1 and CDR2: SGHDN, FVKESK. The CDR3 length is 16 residues.

V is TRBV13 and J is TRBJ2-7. This CDR3 spans 14 amino acids. Germline CDR1 PRHDT, CDR2 FYEKMQ (reference sequence). CDR3 in amino acids: CASSVRQDPYEQYF.

The chain joins TRBV29-1 to TRBJ2-1; TCRdb names TRBD1, which stays unverified in the absence of DNA. There are 14 residues in the CDR3. CDR1 and CDR2 (germline): SQVTM, ANQGSEA. The chain's CDR3 is CSVTGGNSYNEQFF.

CDR3 amino acids: CSVKAYEDTQYF. The V and J genes are TRBV29-1 and TRBJ2-3. Germline V lookup: CDR1 SQVTM, CDR2 ANQGSEA. CDR3 length: 12 amino acids.

The CDR3: CASSLDSDRLTTDTQYF. This chain connects TRBV28 to TRBJ2-3. The CDR3 sequence is 17 residues long. The germline CDR1 and CDR2 sequences are MDHEN and SYDVKM.

V usage is TRBV27 and J usage is TRBJ1-1; TCRdb proposes TRBD1, but this gene call is untestable without DNA. Germline-derived CDR1 and CDR2 are MNHEY and SMNVEV (reference sequence). This CDR3 is built from 15 residues. The CDR3: CASSLTLTGGTEAFF.

This sequence joins TRBV29-1 and TRBJ2-5. CDR1 is SQVTM and CDR2 is ANQGSEA in the germline V gene. The CDR3 is 13 amino acids. The CDR3 sequence is CSVLRQMQETQYF.

The chain recombines TRBV27 with TRBJ1-1. Germline CDR1 is MNHEY and CDR2 is SMNVEV (reference sequence). The CDR3 consists of 15 residues. The chain's CDR3 is CASSPDVGSGSEAFF.

The chain recombines TRBV7-3 with TRBJ2-7. The CDR3 covers 13 residues. The germline V gene has CDR1 SGHTA and CDR2 FQGTGA. CDR3 sequence: CASSLDIGVEQYF.

Judged by frequency, this clonotype is medium-sized. This sequence joins TRBV27 and TRBJ1-2; with no DNA, the TCRdb D assignment of TRBD1 cannot be verified. In germline, CDR1 is MNHEY, CDR2 SMNVEV (reference sequence). CDR3 length: 13 amino acids. CDR3 loop: CASSLTGGYGYTF.

The chain uses TRBV11-2 and TRBJ1-2; the TRBD1 assignment by TCRdb is unverifiable without DNA. The CDR3 runs to 15 residues. Germline V gene lookup returns CDR1 SGHAT and CDR2 FQNNGV. CDR3 protein: CASSASGTANYGYTF.

J is TRBJ2-7 and V is TRBV6-1. CDR3 length equals 13 residues. Germline V gene sequence: CDR1 MNHNS, CDR2 SASEGT. CDR3 region: CAVLVYNRYEQYF.

This chain connects TRBV2 to TRBJ1-1; the D call from TCRdb, TRBD1, cannot be confirmed without DNA. The CDR3 has 13 residues. Germline CDR1 and CDR2: SNHLY and FYNNEI. The CDR3 reads CASRSPGNTEAFF.

The V gene is TRBV27, the J gene TRBJ2-7; TCRdb returns TRBD2, unconfirmable since there is no DNA. Looked up from germline, CDR1 is MNHEY and CDR2 is SMNVEV (reference sequence). CDR3 size: 14 residues. Here the CDR3 reads CASSPRGSGSEQYF.

The chain employs TRBV20-1 and TRBJ2-1. CDR3 length equals 13 residues. Per the germline V gene, CDR1 is DFQATT and CDR2 is SNEGSKA (reference sequence). CDR3 residues: CSANTAPYNEQFF.

The chain is built from TRBV2 and TRBJ2-7; TCRdb indicates TRBD1, and absent DNA this call remains unverified. The length of the CDR3 is 14 residues. Germline lookup yields CDR1 SNHLY and CDR2 FYNNEI. The CDR3 here is CASRPRDSPYEQYF. Together with reference TRBV2 and TRBJ2-7, the CDR3 gives the full variable domain: EPEVTQTPSHQVTQMGQEVILRCVPISNHLYFYWYRQILGQKVEFLVSFYNNEISEKSEIFDDQFSVERPDGSNFTLKIRSTKLEDSAMYFCASRPRDSPYEQYFGPGTRLTVT.